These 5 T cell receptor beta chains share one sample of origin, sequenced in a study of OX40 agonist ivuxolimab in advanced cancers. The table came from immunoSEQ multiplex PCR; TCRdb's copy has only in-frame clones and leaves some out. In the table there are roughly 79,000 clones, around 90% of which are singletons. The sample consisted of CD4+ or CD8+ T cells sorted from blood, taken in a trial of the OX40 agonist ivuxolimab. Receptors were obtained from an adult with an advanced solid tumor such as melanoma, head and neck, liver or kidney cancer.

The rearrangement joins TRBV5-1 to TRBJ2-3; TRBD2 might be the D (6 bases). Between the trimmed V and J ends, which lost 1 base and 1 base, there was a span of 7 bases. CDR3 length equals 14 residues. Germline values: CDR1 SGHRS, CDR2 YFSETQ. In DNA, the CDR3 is TGCGCCAGCAGCTTGCCTAGCGGCACAGATACGCAGTATTTT. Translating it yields CASSLPSGTDTQYF.

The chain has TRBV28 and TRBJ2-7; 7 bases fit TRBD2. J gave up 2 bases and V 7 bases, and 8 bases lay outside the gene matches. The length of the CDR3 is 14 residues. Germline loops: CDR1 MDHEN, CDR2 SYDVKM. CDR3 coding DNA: TGTGCCAGCACTCTGGGGGGGGTTCCCTACGAGCAGTACTTC. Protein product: CASTLGGVPYEQYF. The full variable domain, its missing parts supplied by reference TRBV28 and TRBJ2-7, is DVKVTQSSRYLVKRTGEKVFLECVQDMDHENMFWYRQDPGLGLRLIYFSYDVKMKEKGDIPEGYSVSREKKERFSLILESASTNQTSMYLCASTLGGVPYEQYFGPGTRLTVT.

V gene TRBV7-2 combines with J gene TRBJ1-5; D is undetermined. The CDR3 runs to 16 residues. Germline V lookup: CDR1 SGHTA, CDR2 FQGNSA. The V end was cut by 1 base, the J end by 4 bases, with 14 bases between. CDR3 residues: CASSLGARLLNQPQHF. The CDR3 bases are TGTGCCAGCAGCTTAGGAGCCCGACTTTTGAATCAGCCCCAGCATTTT. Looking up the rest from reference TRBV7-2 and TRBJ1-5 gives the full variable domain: GAGVSQSPSNKVTEKGKDVELRCDPISGHTALYWYRQSLGQGLEFLIYFQGNSAPDKSGLPSDRFSAERTGGSVSTLTIQRTQQEDSAVYLCASSLGARLLNQPQHFGDGTRLSIL.

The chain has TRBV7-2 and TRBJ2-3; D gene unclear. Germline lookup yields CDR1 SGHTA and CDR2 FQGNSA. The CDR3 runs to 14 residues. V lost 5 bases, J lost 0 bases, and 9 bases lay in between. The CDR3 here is CASSLRVSTDTQYF. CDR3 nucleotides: TGTGCCAGCAGCCTCCGAGTTAGCACAGATACGCAGTATTTT.

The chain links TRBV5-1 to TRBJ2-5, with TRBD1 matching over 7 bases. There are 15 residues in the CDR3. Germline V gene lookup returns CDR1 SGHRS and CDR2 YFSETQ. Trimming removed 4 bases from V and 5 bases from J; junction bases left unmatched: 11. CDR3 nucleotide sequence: TGCGCCAGCAGCCGACAGGGCCAATCTCGGGAGACCCAGTACTTC. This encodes CASSRQGQSRETQYF.